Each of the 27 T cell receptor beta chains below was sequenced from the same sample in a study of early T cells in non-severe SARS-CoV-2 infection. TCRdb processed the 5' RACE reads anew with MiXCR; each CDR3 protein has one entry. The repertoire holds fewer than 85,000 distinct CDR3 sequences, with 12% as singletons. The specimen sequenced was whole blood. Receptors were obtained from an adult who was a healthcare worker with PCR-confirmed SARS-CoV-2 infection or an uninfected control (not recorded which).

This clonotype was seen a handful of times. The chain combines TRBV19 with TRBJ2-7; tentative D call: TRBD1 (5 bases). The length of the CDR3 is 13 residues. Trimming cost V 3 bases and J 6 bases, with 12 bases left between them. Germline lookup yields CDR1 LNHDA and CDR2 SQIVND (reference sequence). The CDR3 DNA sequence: TGTGCCAGTAGTATCCAGGGTTGGGGCGAGCAGTACTTC. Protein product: CASSIQGWGEQYF.

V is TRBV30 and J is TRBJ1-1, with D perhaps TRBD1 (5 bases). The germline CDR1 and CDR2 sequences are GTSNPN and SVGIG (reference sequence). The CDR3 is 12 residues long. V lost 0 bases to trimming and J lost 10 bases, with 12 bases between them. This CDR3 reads CAWSVLQGVAFF. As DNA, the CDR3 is TGTGCCTGGAGTGTACTCCAGGGTGTAGCTTTCTTT.

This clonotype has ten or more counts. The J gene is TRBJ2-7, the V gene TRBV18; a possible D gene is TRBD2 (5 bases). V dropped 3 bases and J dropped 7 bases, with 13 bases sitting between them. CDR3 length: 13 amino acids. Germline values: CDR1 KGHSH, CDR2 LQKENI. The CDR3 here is CASSPSDGLEQYF. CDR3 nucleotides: TGTGCCAGCTCACCTTCGGACGGACTTGAGCAGTACTTC.

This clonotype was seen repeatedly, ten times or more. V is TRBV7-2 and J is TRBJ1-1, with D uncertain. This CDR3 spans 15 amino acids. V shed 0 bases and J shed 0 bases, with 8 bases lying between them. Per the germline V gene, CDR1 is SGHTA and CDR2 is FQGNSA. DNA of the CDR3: TGTGCCAGCAGCTTAGCGGCTCCGTTGAACACTGAAGCTTTCTTT. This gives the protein CASSLAAPLNTEAFF.

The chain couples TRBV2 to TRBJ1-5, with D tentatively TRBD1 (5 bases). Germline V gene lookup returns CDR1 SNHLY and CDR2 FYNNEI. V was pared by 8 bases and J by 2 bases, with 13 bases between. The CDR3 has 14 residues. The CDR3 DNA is TGTGCCAGCCGAGCCGGGACCGGCAATCAGCCCCAGCATTTT. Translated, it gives CASRAGTGNQPQHF. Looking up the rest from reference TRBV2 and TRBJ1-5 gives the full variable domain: EPEVTQTPSHQVTQMGQEVILRCVPISNHLYFYWYRQILGQKVEFLVSFYNNEISEKSEIFDDQFSVERPDGSNFTLKIRSTKLEDSAMYFCASRAGTGNQPQHFGDGTRLSIL.

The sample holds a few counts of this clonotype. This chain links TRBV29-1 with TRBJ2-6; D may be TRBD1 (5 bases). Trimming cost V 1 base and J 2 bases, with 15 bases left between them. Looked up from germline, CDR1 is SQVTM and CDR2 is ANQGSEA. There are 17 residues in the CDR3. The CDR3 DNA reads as TGCAGCGTTGAAGCGGGTCAGGGCGCTGCTGGGGCCAACGTCCTGACTTTC. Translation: CSVEAGQGAAGANVLTF.

CDR3 in DNA: TGTGCCAGCAGCTTACGTCCCCAGGGGACCCTAGCCAAAAACATTCAGTACTTC. Translation gives CASSLRPQGTLAKNIQYF. The V call is TRBV13, the J call TRBJ2-4; D perhaps matches TRBD1 (6 bases). The V gene lost 2 bases and the J gene lost 0 bases, with 17 bases spanning the gap. The germline CDR1 and CDR2 sequences are PRHDT and FYEKMQ (reference sequence). The CDR3 is 18 residues long.

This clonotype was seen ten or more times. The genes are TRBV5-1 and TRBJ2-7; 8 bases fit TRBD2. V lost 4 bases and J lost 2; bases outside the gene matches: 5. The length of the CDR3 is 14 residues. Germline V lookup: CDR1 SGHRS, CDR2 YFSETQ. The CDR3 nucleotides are TGCGCCAGCAGCCCGGGAGGGGATACCTACGAGCAGTACTTC. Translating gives CASSPGGDTYEQYF.

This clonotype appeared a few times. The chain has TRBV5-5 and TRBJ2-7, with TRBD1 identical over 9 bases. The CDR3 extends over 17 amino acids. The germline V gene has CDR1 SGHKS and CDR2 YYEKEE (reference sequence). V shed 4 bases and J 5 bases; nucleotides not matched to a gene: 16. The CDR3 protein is CASSSKGGTGGRDEQYF. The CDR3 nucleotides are TGTGCCAGCAGCAGCAAGGGGGGCACAGGGGGCCGCGACGAGCAGTACTTC.

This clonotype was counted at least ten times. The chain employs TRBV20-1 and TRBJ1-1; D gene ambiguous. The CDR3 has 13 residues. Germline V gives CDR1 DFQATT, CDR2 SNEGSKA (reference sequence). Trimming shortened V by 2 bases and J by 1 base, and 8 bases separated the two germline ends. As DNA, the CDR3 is TGCAGTGCTAGACAGGATCCGAACACTGAAGCTTTCTTT. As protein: CSARQDPNTEAFF.

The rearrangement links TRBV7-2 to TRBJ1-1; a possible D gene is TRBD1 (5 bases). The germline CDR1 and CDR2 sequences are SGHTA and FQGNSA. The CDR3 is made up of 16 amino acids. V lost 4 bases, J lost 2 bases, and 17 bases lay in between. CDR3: CASSWEQGLLNTEAFF. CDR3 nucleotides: TGTGCCAGCAGCTGGGAGCAGGGACTATTAAACACTGAAGCTTTCTTT.

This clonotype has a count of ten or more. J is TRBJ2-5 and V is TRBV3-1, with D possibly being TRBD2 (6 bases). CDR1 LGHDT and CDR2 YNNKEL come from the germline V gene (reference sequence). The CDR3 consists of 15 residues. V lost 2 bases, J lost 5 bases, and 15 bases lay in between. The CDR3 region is CASSQPWTTKETQYF. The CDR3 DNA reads TGTGCCAGCAGCCAACCTTGGACTACGAAGGAGACCCAGTACTTC.

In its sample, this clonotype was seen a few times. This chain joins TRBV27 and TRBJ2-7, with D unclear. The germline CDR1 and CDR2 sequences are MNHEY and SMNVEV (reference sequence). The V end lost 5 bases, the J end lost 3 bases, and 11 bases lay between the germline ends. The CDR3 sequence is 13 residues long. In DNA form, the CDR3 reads TGTGCCAGCAGTCTAACCTTTGGCTACGAGCAGTACTTC. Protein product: CASSLTFGYEQYF.

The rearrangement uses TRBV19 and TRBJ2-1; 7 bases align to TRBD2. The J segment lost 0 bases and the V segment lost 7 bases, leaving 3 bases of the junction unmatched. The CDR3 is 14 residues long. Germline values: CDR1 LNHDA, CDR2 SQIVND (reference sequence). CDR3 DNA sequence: TGTGCCAGTACGTCTAGCGGCTCCTACAATGAGCAGTTCTTC. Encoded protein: CASTSSGSYNEQFF.

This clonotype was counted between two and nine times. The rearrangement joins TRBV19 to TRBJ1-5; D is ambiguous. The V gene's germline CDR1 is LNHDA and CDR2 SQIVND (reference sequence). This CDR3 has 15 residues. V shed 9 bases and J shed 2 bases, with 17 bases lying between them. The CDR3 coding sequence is TGTGCCAGCGAGACAAGGAGCCGGGGCAATCAGCCCCAGCATTTT. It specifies CASETRSRGNQPQHF.

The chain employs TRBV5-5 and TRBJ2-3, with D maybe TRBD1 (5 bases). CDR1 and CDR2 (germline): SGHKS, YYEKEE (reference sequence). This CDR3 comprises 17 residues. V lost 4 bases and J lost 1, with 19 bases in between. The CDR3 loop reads CASSIRSWGGGTDTQYF. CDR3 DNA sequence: TGTGCCAGCAGCATTCGCTCATGGGGCGGTGGCACAGATACGCAGTATTTT.

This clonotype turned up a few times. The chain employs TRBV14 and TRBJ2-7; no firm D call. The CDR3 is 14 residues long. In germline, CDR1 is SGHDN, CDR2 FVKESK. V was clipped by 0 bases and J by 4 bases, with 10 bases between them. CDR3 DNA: TGTGCCAGCAGCCAAGAATTTGCACCGTACGAGCAGTACTTC. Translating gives CASSQEFAPYEQYF.

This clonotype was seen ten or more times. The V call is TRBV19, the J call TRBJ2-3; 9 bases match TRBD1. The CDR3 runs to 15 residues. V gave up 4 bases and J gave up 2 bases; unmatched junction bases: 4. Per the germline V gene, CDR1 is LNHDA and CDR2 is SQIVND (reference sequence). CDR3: CASSSRDRVTDTQYF. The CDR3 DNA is TGTGCCAGTAGTAGCCGGGACAGGGTCACAGATACGCAGTATTTT.

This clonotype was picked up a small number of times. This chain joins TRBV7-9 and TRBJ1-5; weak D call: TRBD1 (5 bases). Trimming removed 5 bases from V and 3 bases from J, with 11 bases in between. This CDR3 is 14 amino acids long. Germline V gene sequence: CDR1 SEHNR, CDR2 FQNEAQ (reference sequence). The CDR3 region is CASSPGPPNQPQHF. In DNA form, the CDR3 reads TGTGCCAGCAGCCCAGGGCCCCCCAATCAGCCCCAGCATTTT.

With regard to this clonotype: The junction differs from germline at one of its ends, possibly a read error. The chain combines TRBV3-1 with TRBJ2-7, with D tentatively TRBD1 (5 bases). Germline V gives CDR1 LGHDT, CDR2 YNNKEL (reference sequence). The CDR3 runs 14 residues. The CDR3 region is CASSQTRASYEQHF. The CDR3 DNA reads TGTGCCAGCAGCCAGACCAGGGCCTCCTACGAGCAGCACTTC.

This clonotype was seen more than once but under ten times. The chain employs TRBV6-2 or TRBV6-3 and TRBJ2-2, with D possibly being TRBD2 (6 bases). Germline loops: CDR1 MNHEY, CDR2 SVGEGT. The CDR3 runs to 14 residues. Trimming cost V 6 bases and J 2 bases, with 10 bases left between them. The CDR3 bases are TGTGCCAGCAGCGTAGCGGCCAACACCGGGGAGCTGTTTTTT. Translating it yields CASSVAANTGELFF.

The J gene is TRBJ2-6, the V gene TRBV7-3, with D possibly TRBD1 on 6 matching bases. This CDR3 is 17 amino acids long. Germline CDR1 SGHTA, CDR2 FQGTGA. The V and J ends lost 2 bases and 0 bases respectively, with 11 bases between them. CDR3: CASSLLGQNSGANVLTF. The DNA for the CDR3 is TGTGCCAGCAGCTTACTCGGACAGAACTCTGGGGCCAACGTCCTGACTTTC.

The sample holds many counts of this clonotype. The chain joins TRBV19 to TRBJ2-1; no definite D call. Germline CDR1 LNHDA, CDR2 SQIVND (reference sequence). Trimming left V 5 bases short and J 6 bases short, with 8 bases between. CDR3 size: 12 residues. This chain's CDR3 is CASSYDGNEQFF. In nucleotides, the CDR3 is TGTGCCAGTAGTTACGACGGCAATGAGCAGTTCTTC.

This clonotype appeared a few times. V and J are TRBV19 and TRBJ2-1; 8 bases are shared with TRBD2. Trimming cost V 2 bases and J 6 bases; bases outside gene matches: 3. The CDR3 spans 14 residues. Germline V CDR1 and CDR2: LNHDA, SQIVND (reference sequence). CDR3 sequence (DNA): TGTGCCAGTAGTATACCAGCGGGAGTCAATGAGCAGTTCTTC. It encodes CASSIPAGVNEQFF.

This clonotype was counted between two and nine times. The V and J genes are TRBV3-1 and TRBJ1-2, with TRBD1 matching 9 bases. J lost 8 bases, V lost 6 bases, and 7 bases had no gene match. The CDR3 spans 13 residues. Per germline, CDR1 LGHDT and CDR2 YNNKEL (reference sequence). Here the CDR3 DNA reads TGTGCCAGCAGGGATTGGACAGGGGACGGCTACACCTTC. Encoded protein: CASRDWTGDGYTF.

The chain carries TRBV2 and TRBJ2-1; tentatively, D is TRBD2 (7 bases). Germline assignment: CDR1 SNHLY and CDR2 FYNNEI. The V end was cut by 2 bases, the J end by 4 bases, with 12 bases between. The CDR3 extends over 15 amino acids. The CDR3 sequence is CASSERGANYNEQFF. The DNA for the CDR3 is TGTGCCAGCAGTGAACGGGGGGCCAATTACAATGAGCAGTTCTTC.

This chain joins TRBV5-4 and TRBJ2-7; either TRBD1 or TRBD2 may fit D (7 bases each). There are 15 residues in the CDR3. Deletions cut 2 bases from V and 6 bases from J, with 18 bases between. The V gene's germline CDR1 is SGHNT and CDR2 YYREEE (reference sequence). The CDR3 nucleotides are TGTGCCAGCAGCTTAAGGGGAGGGACAGTGCCCGAGCAGTACTTC. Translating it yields CASSLRGGTVPEQYF.